Presented here are 27 T cell receptor beta chains from one specimen sequenced in a study of glioma-infiltrating T cells after dendritic cell vaccination. TCRdb's table, derived via immunoSEQ multiplex PCR, lists solely in-frame clones and lacks some. The sample contains about 50,000 clones, less than 90% of which appear only once. Sequenced here: blood, sampled before dendritic cell vaccination. Receptor source: a human donor with glioblastoma.

The chain joins TRBV6-5 to TRBJ1-1; no definite D call. V gave up 2 bases and J gave up 4 bases, with 8 bases separating them. CDR3 length: 13 amino acids. Germline V lookup: CDR1 MNHEY, CDR2 SVGAGI. For the CDR3, the DNA is TGTGCCAGCAGTTACGCGATTGTCACTGAAGCTTTCTTT. Its protein is CASSYAIVTEAFF.

The V call is TRBV10-2, the J call TRBJ1-4; maybe TRBD1 (6 bases). Germline loops: CDR1 WSHSY, CDR2 SAAADI. Trimming shortened V by 3 bases and J by 0 bases, and 8 bases separated the two germline ends. There are 15 residues in the CDR3. This CDR3 is CASSDRTATNEKLFF. CDR3 DNA: TGCGCCAGCAGTGACAGGACAGCAACTAATGAAAAACTGTTTTTT.

The chain combines TRBV10-2 with TRBJ2-3; D is ambiguous. Trimming took off 5 bases at V and 1 base at J, with 16 bases between the two ends. CDR1 WSHSY and CDR2 SAAADI come from the germline V gene. The CDR3 spans 16 residues. The CDR3 bases are TGCGCCAGCAGTCAAGACAAGCCTCTTCGCACAGATACGCAGTATTTT. Encoded protein: CASSQDKPLRTDTQYF.

The chain combines TRBV4-3 with TRBJ2-7; possibly TRBD2 for D (7 bases). There are 13 residues in the CDR3. V was pared by 6 bases and J by 7 bases, with 16 bases between. CDR1 is LGHNA, CDR2 YSLEER, per germline. CDR3 coding DNA: TGCGCCAGCAGTTCCATGAGGGGGGGTGAGCAGTACTTC. This codes for CASSSMRGGEQYF.

This chain links TRBV7-9 with TRBJ1-1, with D possibly TRBD1 on 5 matching bases. The CDR3 consists of 13 residues. CDR1 SEHNR and CDR2 FQNEAQ come from the germline V gene (reference sequence). Between the trimmed V and J ends, which lost 11 bases and 0 bases, there was a span of 13 bases. CDR3 residues: CAPDQGLNTEAFF. CDR3 coding DNA: TGTGCCCCCGACCAGGGCTTGAACACTGAAGCTTTCTTT. The whole variable domain, remainder taken from reference TRBV7-9 and TRBJ1-1, is DTGVSQNPRHKITKRGQNVTFRCDPISEHNRLYWYRQTLGQGPEFLTYFQNEAQLEKSRLLSDRFSAERPKGSFSTLEIQRTEQGDSAMYLCAPDQGLNTEAFFGQGTRLTVV.

The chain couples TRBV19 to TRBJ2-7; 7 nucleotides match TRBD2. Germline V gene data show CDR1 as LNHDA and CDR2 as SQIVND (reference sequence). The CDR3 length is 14 residues. V was pared by 9 bases and J by 0 bases, with 8 bases of the junction left unmatched. The CDR3 nucleotides are TGTGCCAGCGGAGGGAGGGCGAGCTCCTACGAGCAGTACTTC. It encodes CASGGRASSYEQYF. Full variable domain (missing parts from reference TRBV19 and TRBJ2-7): DGGITQSPKYLFRKEGQNVTLSCEQNLNHDAMYWYRQDPGQGLRLIYYSQIVNDFQKGDIAEGYSVSREKKESFPLTVTSAQKNPTAFYLCASGGRASSYEQYFGPGTRLTVT.

This clone showed up just a few times. The genes are TRBV19 and TRBJ2-1; D call uncertain. There are 14 residues in the CDR3. Germline CDR1 reads LNHDA; CDR2 reads SQIVND (reference sequence). Trimming removed 7 bases from V and 0 bases from J, with 10 bases in between. The CDR3: CASTTKFSYNEQFF. The CDR3 DNA is TGTGCCAGTACCACTAAATTCTCCTACAATGAGCAGTTCTTC.

The chain has TRBV7-6 and TRBJ2-1; TRBD1 matches at 8 bases. Looked up from germline, CDR1 is SGHVS and CDR2 is FNYEAQ. CDR3 length: 17 amino acids. With V trimmed by 5 bases and J by 8 bases, 17 bases remained unmatched. The CDR3 DNA follows: TGTGCCAGCAGCATAATAGACAGGGGACAGGCCGGCTATGAGCAGTTCTTC. It specifies CASSIIDRGQAGYEQFF. The whole variable domain, filled in from reference TRBV7-6 and TRBJ2-1, reads GAGVSQSPRYKVTKRGQDVALRCDPISGHVSLYWYRQALGQGPEFLTYFNYEAQQDKSGLPNDRFSAERPEGSISTLTIQRTEQRDSAMYRCASSIIDRGQAGYEQFFGPGTRLTVL.

The rearrangement joins TRBV7-2 to TRBJ2-2; D might be TRBD2 (5 bases). CDR3 length: 14 amino acids. Per germline, CDR1 SGHTA and CDR2 FQGNSA. Trimming removed 3 bases from V and 6 bases from J, with 11 bases in between. The CDR3 bases are TGTGCCAGCAGCTTTACGGACGGGGCCGGGGAGCTGTTTTTT. It is translated as CASSFTDGAGELFF.

The chain links TRBV30 to TRBJ2-6; no clear D gene. The CDR3 length is 16 residues. V gave up 4 bases and J gave up 0 bases, with 13 bases separating them. Per the germline V gene, CDR1 is GTSNPN and CDR2 is SVGIG (reference sequence). DNA of the CDR3: TGTGCCTGGACCCGACGGAGCAGCTCTGGGGCCAACGTCCTGACTTTC. Amino acid sequence: CAWTRRSSSGANVLTF.

This chain uses TRBV18 with TRBJ1-1; D perhaps matches TRBD1 (6 bases). CDR1 KGHSH and CDR2 LQKENI come from the germline V gene. The CDR3 spans 16 residues. V lost 3 bases and J lost 1, with 15 bases in between. The CDR3 loop reads CASSPLRTDRNTEAFF. CDR3 DNA: TGTGCCAGCTCACCGCTTAGGACAGACCGGAACACTGAAGCTTTCTTT.

This clone occurred a few times. This chain joins TRBV11-3 and TRBJ2-7; 13 nucleotides line up with TRBD2. V shed 4 bases, J shed 4 bases, and the junction held 4 bases outside the gene matches. CDR1 and CDR2 (germline): SGHNT, YENEEA. The CDR3 runs to 15 residues. As DNA, the CDR3 is TGTGCCAGCAGCTCGGGACTAGCGGGACCGTACGAGCAGTACTTC. Protein product: CASSSGLAGPYEQYF.

This clone has a single count. V and J are TRBV5-6 and TRBJ2-1, with TRBD2 matching over 10 bases. Losses at the gene ends were 1 base for V and 4 bases for J; bases not matched to a gene: 5. The germline V gene encodes CDR1 SGHDT and CDR2 YYEEEE. This CDR3 spans 16 amino acids. The CDR3, as DNA: TGTGCCAGCAGCTTGCGGCCTAGCGGGAGTTACAATGAGCAGTTCTTC. Translation gives CASSLRPSGSYNEQFF.

The chain carries TRBV11-3 and TRBJ2-7; TRBD2 matches at 12 bases. The CDR3 extends over 15 amino acids. The V gene's germline CDR1 is SGHNT and CDR2 YENEEA. V lost 4 bases to trimming and J lost 6 bases; unmatched junction nucleotides: 7. The chain's CDR3 is CASSWGTSGPGEQYF. CDR3 DNA sequence: TGTGCCAGCAGCTGGGGGACTAGCGGGCCGGGCGAGCAGTACTTC.

CDR3 sequence (DNA): TGCGCCAGCAGCTTGGGACTCGGGACAGAAGGCGAGCAGTACTTC. Its protein is CASSLGLGTEGEQYF. This chain joins TRBV5-1 and TRBJ2-7; 7 nucleotides match TRBD1. CDR1 and CDR2 from the germline V gene are SGHRS and YFSETQ. Trimming at V came to 0 bases and at J to 6 bases, leaving 9 bases not matched to a gene. The CDR3 is made up of 15 amino acids.

This clone was detected only once. The gene calls are TRBV11-2 and TRBJ2-7; possibly TRBD2 for D (5 bases). V was shortened by 5 bases and J by 0 bases, with 14 bases between the two germline ends. This CDR3 has 15 residues. Germline CDR1 reads SGHAT; CDR2 reads FQNNGV. The CDR3 spells CASSLIGRGSYEQYF. The CDR3 region has the DNA TGTGCCAGCAGCCTGATTGGACGGGGCTCCTACGAGCAGTACTTC. Full variable domain (rest looked up from reference TRBV11-2 and TRBJ2-7): EAGVAQSPRYKIIEKRQSVAFWCNPISGHATLYWYQQILGQGPKLLIQFQNNGVVDDSQLPKDRFSAERLKGVDSTLKIQPAKLEDSAVYLCASSLIGRGSYEQYFGPGTRLTVT.

The rearrangement joins TRBV13 to TRBJ1-1, with D perhaps matching TRBD1 (6 bases). Trimming removed 0 bases from V and 0 bases from J, with 14 bases in between. CDR3 length equals 17 residues. Germline values: CDR1 PRHDT, CDR2 FYEKMQ (reference sequence). CDR3 sequence reads: CASSLGLQGGMNTEAFF. The CDR3 DNA reads TGTGCCAGCAGCTTAGGCCTACAGGGCGGAATGAACACTGAAGCTTTCTTT.

The rearrangement uses TRBV18 and TRBJ1-2, with 7 nucleotides matching TRBD1. There are 15 residues in the CDR3. The V segment lost 3 bases and the J segment 2 bases; nucleotides outside the gene matches: 6. Germline V lookup: CDR1 KGHSH, CDR2 LQKENI. The DNA for the CDR3 is TGTGCCAGCTCACCCAACTCGGGACAGAACTATGGCTACACCTTC. It is translated as CASSPNSGQNYGYTF.

This sequence joins TRBV4-3 and TRBJ2-3; the D gene is possibly TRBD2 (5 bases). This CDR3 has 16 residues. Germline V gene lookup returns CDR1 LGHNA and CDR2 YSLEER. V dropped 3 bases and J dropped 5 bases, with 18 bases sitting between them. CDR3 bases: TGCGCCAGCAGCCAGAGGGTTCTAGCTCTGGGAGATACGCAGTATTTT. It codes for CASSQRVLALGDTQYF.

The V gene is TRBV6-1, the J gene TRBJ2-7; a possible D gene is TRBD2 (5 bases). The CDR3 sequence is 15 residues long. Germline-derived CDR1 and CDR2 are MNHNS and SASEGT. V lost 5 bases to trimming and J lost 3 bases, with 17 bases between them. CDR3 sequence reads: CASSPLAGGGYEQYF. CDR3 sequence (DNA): TGTGCCAGCAGTCCCCTGGCAGGTGGAGGCTACGAGCAGTACTTC.

V and J are TRBV18 and TRBJ1-1; 7 bases fit TRBD1. V was clipped by 2 bases and J by 3 bases; unmatched bases: 3. This CDR3 has 14 amino acids. CDR1 is KGHSH and CDR2 is LQKENI in the germline V gene. The DNA for the CDR3 is TGTGCCAGCTCACCATCAACAGGGGACACTGAAGCTTTCTTT. Encoded protein: CASSPSTGDTEAFF.

This clone was observed a handful of times. CDR3 loop: CASSPSTGGTDTQYF. The CDR3, as DNA: TGTGCCAGCAGTCCCTCGACGGGGGGCACAGATACGCAGTATTTT. The chain joins TRBV7-2 to TRBJ2-3; weak D call: TRBD2 (6 bases). Germline-derived CDR1 and CDR2 are SGHTA and FQGNSA. The CDR3 runs to 15 residues. V was cut by 6 bases and J by 1 base, with 14 bases left in between.

This chain uses TRBV29-1 with TRBJ2-3; TRBD2 agrees at 10 bases. Germline-derived CDR1 and CDR2 are SQVTM and ANQGSEA. This CDR3 spans 13 amino acids. Trimming removed 7 bases from V and 5 bases from J; junction bases left unmatched: 6. This CDR3 reads CSGLAGERDTQYF. Here the CDR3 DNA reads TGCAGCGGGCTAGCGGGAGAAAGAGATACGCAGTATTTT.

The chain is built from TRBV7-8 and TRBJ1-1; 10 bases are shared with TRBD1. CDR1 is SGHVS and CDR2 is FQNEAQ in the germline V gene. The ends lost 2 bases at V and 6 bases at J; junction bases unmatched: 9. The CDR3 extends over 16 amino acids. The CDR3 DNA reads as TGTGCCAGCAGCTTATCAGGACAGGGGGTTAAGTCTGAAGCTTTCTTT. Encoded protein: CASSLSGQGVKSEAFF.

The chain combines TRBV7-8 with TRBJ2-7, with 8 bases identical to TRBD1. Looked up from germline, CDR1 is SGHVS and CDR2 is FQNEAQ. With V trimmed by 1 base and J by 3 bases, 14 bases remained unmatched. This CDR3 region has 18 residues. CDR3 sequence reads: CASSLEAGGESLGYEQYF. CDR3 nucleotide sequence: TGTGCCAGCAGCTTAGAAGCAGGGGGCGAATCACTTGGCTACGAGCAGTACTTC. Full variable domain (rest looked up from reference TRBV7-8 and TRBJ2-7): GAGVSQSPRYKVAKRGQDVALRCDPISGHVSLFWYQQALGQGPEFLTYFQNEAQLDKSGLPSDRFFAERPEGSVSTLKIQRTQQEDSAVYLCASSLEAGGESLGYEQYFGPGTRLTVT.

V gene TRBV4-1 combines with J gene TRBJ2-2; TRBD2 might be the D (7 bases). V shed 0 bases and J shed 6 bases, with 14 bases lying between them. This CDR3 comprises 16 residues. Germline lookup yields CDR1 MGHRA and CDR2 YSYEKL. The CDR3 nucleotides read TGCGCCAGCAGCCAAGAGGGTGGGGGGGCAGCCGGGGAGCTGTTTTTT. As protein: CASSQEGGGAAGELFF.

In the case of this clone: One junction end does not reproduce the germline sequence, and a read error may be involved. V is TRBV14 and J is TRBJ2-7; 7 bases fit TRBD1. The CDR3 totals 14 residues. The germline V gene encodes CDR1 SGHDN and CDR2 FVKESK. CDR3 protein: CASNQRGLTYEQYF. The CDR3 DNA reads TGTGCCAGCAACCAAAGGGGGCTTACCTACGAGCAGTACTTC.